This passage covers 21 T cell receptor beta chains from one sample sequenced in a study of CD8 T cells in Susac syndrome. With random hexamers, reverse transcription was performed on about 0.5 to 1 ug of RNA. MiXCR, run by TCRdb on the immunoSEQ multiplex PCR reads, gives a single entry per CDR3 protein. The sample shows about 430,000 distinct CDR3 sequences, around 85% of them seen only once. The specimen sequenced was CD8+ T cells from PBMCs. These TCRs come from a human donor with multiple sclerosis.

This chain connects TRBV2 to TRBJ1-1; possibly TRBD1 for D (5 bases). The CDR3 has 13 amino acids. V lost 4 bases, J lost 10 bases, and 16 bases lay in between. In germline, CDR1 is SNHLY, CDR2 FYNNEI. The DNA for the CDR3 is TGTGCCAGCAGTGGTGGGACGGCTTGGCGAGCTTTCTTT. This translates into CASSGGTAWRAFF.

The chain carries TRBV30 and TRBJ1-4; 8 bases fit TRBD1. Trimming cost V 5 bases and J 4 bases; bases outside gene matches: 9. The CDR3 has 15 residues. Germline CDR1 GTSNPN, CDR2 SVGIG (reference sequence). The CDR3 DNA sequence: TGTGCCTGGGCACCGGGACAGGACTATAATGAAAAACTGTTTTTT. Protein: CAWAPGQDYNEKLFF. Combining the CDR3 with reference TRBV30 and TRBJ1-4 gives the whole variable domain SQTIHQWPATLVQPVGSPLSLECTVEGTSNPNLYWYRQAAGRGLQLLFYSVGIGQISSEVPQNLSASRPQDRQFILSSKKLLLSDSGFYLCAWAPGQDYNEKLFFGSGTQLSVL.

This sequence joins TRBV20-1 and TRBJ2-1, with TRBD1 identical over 11 bases. Unmatched junction bases numbered 9, after V lost 0 bases and J lost 8 bases. The V gene's germline CDR1 is DFQATT and CDR2 SNEGSKA (reference sequence). This CDR3 comprises 16 residues. CDR3 loop: CSAREDRGLGSDEQFF. The DNA of the CDR3 is TGCAGTGCTAGAGAGGACAGGGGGCTGGGTAGTGATGAGCAGTTCTTC.

The gene calls are TRBV5-1 and TRBJ2-5, with no clear D. Per germline, CDR1 SGHRS and CDR2 YFSETQ. The CDR3 is made up of 14 amino acids. V lost 0 bases and J 2 bases, leaving 8 bases between the germline ends. The CDR3 reads CASSLEPAQETQYF. The CDR3 DNA reads TGCGCCAGCAGCTTGGAGCCAGCTCAAGAGACCCAGTACTTC. The full variable domain, its missing parts supplied by reference TRBV5-1 and TRBJ2-5, is KAGVTQTPRYLIKTRGQQVTLSCSPISGHRSVSWYQQTPGQGLQFLFEYFSETQRNKGNFPGRFSGRQFSNSRSEMNVSTLELGDSALYLCASSLEPAQETQYFGPGTRLLVL.

The V call is TRBV2, the J call TRBJ2-1; D tentatively reads TRBD1 or TRBD2 (5 bases each). The ends were cut back, 3 bases at V and 2 bases at J, with 17 bases in the middle. The CDR3 length is 17 residues. Germline V CDR1 and CDR2: SNHLY, FYNNEI. The CDR3 sequence is CASSEGASPRAYNEQFF. CDR3 in DNA: TGTGCCAGCAGTGAGGGAGCTAGCCCCAGGGCCTACAATGAGCAGTTCTTC.

This rearrangement joins TRBV28 to TRBJ2-2; 11 nucleotides match TRBD1. This CDR3 is built from 16 residues. CDR1 and CDR2 from the germline V gene are MDHEN and SYDVKM. With V trimmed by 9 bases and J by 6 bases, 12 bases remained unmatched. CDR3 sequence (DNA): TGTGCCAGTTCACGCCGGACAGGGGGCAGGTCCGGGGAGCTGTTTTTT. It is translated as CASSRRTGGRSGELFF.

This clonotype was found once. CDR3 in amino acids: CASSLEAGAGTEAFF. DNA for the CDR3: TGTGCCAGCAGCTTAGAGGCCGGGGCTGGGACTGAAGCTTTCTTT. This chain links TRBV7-6 with TRBJ1-1, with D possibly TRBD1 on 5 matching bases. Germline CDR1 SGHVS, CDR2 FNYEAQ. V shed 1 base and J shed 5 bases, with 14 bases lying between them. The CDR3 extends over 15 amino acids.

The chain employs TRBV9 and TRBJ2-7; TRBD1 or TRBD2 may be the D gene (5 bases each). Between the trimmed V and J ends, which lost 4 bases and 4 bases, there was a span of 15 bases. The CDR3 loop spans 14 amino acids. Looked up from germline, CDR1 is SGDLS and CDR2 is YYNGEE. CDR3: CASSLRDGRYEQYF. The DNA for the CDR3 is TGTGCCAGCAGCCTCAGGGACGGACGATACGAGCAGTACTTC.

Notes on this clonotype: Compared with germline, one end of the junction differs, possibly owing to a read error. This chain links TRBV5-1 with TRBJ2-1, with a weak D call TRBD2 (5 bases). The CDR3 consists of 14 residues. CDR1 and CDR2 from the germline V gene are SGHRS and YFSETQ. This chain's CDR3 is CASGLEAGYNEQFF. The DNA for the CDR3 is TGCGCCAGCGGCTTGGAGGCAGGCTACAATGAGCAGTTCTTC.

About this clonotype itself: Germline is not matched at one junction end, which may reflect a read error. This chain links TRBV2 with TRBJ1-1; 7 bases fit TRBD1. This CDR3 region has 17 residues. Germline V gives CDR1 SNHLY, CDR2 FYNNEI. CDR3 sequence (DNA): TGTGCCAGCAGAGAAGGGACAGTGGGCGAATTAAACACTGAAGCTTTCTTT. Protein sequence: CASREGTVGELNTEAFF.

The CDR3 nucleotides are TGCGCCAGCGCCAGCCCAGCGACCGGAGGGGGCTACACCTTC. Its protein product is CASASPATGGGYTF. The chain employs TRBV4-1 and TRBJ1-2; D ambiguous. Trimming took 8 bases from V and 8 from J, leaving 21 bases between them. Germline lookup yields CDR1 MGHRA and CDR2 YSYEKL. This CDR3 comprises 14 residues.

This sequence joins TRBV4-1 and TRBJ2-1, with no clear D. With 2 bases removed from V and 0 bases from J, the gap between germline ends came to 8 bases. Germline CDR1 reads MGHRA; CDR2 reads YSYEKL. There are 15 residues in the CDR3. The CDR3 nucleotides are TGCGCCAGCAGCCAACAGCCAAGCTCCTACAATGAGCAGTTCTTC. This encodes CASSQQPSSYNEQFF.

The chain recombines TRBV5-1 with TRBJ2-7, with D tentatively TRBD1 (5 bases). Trimming cost V 4 bases and J 6 bases, with 11 bases left between them. Looked up from germline, CDR1 is SGHRS and CDR2 is YFSETQ. The length of the CDR3 is 12 residues. The CDR3 loop is CASSPLGAEQYF. CDR3 coding DNA: TGCGCCAGCAGCCCCCTTGGGGCCGAGCAGTACTTC.

J is TRBJ1-5 and V is TRBV27; D gene ambiguous. The CDR3 is made up of 13 amino acids. Germline assignment: CDR1 MNHEY and CDR2 SMNVEV (reference sequence). The V end lost 2 bases, the J end lost 1 base, and 3 bases lay between the germline ends. The CDR3, as DNA: TGTGCCAGCAGTTTAATGAGCAATCAGCCCCAGCATTTT. Encoded protein: CASSLMSNQPQHF.

The chain recombines TRBV4-1 with TRBJ2-7; 9 bases match TRBD2. Germline lookup yields CDR1 MGHRA and CDR2 YSYEKL. V lost 3 bases and J lost 0; bases outside the gene matches: 18. This CDR3 is 20 amino acids long. CDR3 sequence: CASSHHLRIAGVGSSYEQYF. The CDR3 nucleotides are TGCGCCAGCAGCCACCACCTTCGGATAGCGGGGGTCGGAAGCTCCTACGAGCAGTACTTC.

The chain has TRBV28 and TRBJ2-1; maybe TRBD2 (5 bases). CDR3 length: 16 residues. From germline, CDR1 is MDHEN and CDR2 SYDVKM. The V gene lost 5 bases and the J gene lost 0 bases, with 14 bases spanning the gap. In nucleotides, the CDR3 is TGTGCCAGCAGTCAACCCTCCCGGGGCTCCTACAATGAGCAGTTCTTC. As protein: CASSQPSRGSYNEQFF.

The gene calls are TRBV5-1 and TRBJ2-4; weak D call: TRBD2 (6 bases). V lost 4 bases and J lost 0, with 11 bases in between. Germline loops: CDR1 SGHRS, CDR2 YFSETQ. The CDR3 consists of 15 residues. The CDR3 DNA follows: TGCGCCAGCAGCGGGGGACTCCTAGCCAAAAACATTCAGTACTTC. Protein: CASSGGLLAKNIQYF.

The chain couples TRBV5-1 to TRBJ2-7, with TRBD1 matching 9 bases. The germline V gene has CDR1 SGHRS and CDR2 YFSETQ. CDR3 size: 15 residues. The junction had 4 bases not matched to a gene; V was cut back by 0 bases and J by 3 bases. CDR3 region: CASSLEPGQGYEQYF. CDR3 DNA sequence: TGCGCCAGCAGCTTGGAACCGGGACAGGGCTACGAGCAGTACTTC.

The genes are TRBV7-2 and TRBJ2-7, with TRBD1 identical over 8 bases. Germline CDR1 reads SGHTA; CDR2 reads FQGNSA. V was pared by 2 bases and J by 1 base, with 7 bases of the junction left unmatched. This CDR3 has 16 residues. In nucleotides, the CDR3 is TGTGCCAGCAGCTTACCGGGAGACAGGGGTTCCTACGAGCAGTACTTC. Protein: CASSLPGDRGSYEQYF.

The chain recombines TRBV24-1 with TRBJ1-1; 7 positions agree with TRBD1. Unmatched junction bases numbered 2, after V lost 5 bases and J lost 3 bases. Germline lookup yields CDR1 KGHDR and CDR2 SFDVKD. This CDR3 has 13 residues. This chain's CDR3 is CATSAGTDTEAFF. The CDR3 bases are TGTGCCACCAGTGCGGGGACAGACACTGAAGCTTTCTTT.

The chain uses TRBV4-1 and TRBJ1-5, with 11 nucleotides matching TRBD1. The CDR3 length is 20 residues. J lost 5 bases, V lost 4 bases, and 19 bases had no gene match. Germline loops: CDR1 MGHRA, CDR2 YSYEKL. The CDR3 DNA is TGCGCCAGCAGCCCCCTTTGGACAGGGGGCTTAGGCCCATGGGATCAGCCCCAGCATTTT. Residues: CASSPLWTGGLGPWDQPQHF.